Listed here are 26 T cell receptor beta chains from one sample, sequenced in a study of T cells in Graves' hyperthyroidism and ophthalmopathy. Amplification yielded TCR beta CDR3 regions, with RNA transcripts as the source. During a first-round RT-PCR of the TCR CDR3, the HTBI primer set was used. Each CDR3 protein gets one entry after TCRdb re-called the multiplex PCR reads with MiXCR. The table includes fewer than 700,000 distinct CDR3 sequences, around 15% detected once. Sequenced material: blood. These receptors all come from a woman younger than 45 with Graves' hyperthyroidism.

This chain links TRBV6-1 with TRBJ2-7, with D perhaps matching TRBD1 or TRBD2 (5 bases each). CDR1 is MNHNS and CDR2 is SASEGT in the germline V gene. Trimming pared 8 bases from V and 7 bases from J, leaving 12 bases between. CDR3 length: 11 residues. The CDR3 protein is CASPGTGEQYF. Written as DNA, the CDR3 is TGTGCCAGCCCGGGAACAGGAGAGCAGTACTTC.

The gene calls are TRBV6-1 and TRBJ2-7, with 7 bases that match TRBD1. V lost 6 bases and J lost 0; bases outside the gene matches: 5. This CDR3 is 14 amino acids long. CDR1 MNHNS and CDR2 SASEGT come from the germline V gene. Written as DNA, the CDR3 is TGTGCCAGCAGCGAACAGGGGCCCTCCTACGAGCAGTACTTC. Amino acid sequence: CASSEQGPSYEQYF.

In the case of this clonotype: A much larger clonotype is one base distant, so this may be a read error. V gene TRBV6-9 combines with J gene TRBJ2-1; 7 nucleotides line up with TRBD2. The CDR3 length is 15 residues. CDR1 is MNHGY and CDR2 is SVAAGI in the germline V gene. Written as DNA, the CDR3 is TGTGCCAGCAGTTATCGGAGCGGGACCTACAATGAGCCGTTCTTC. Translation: CASSYRSGTYNEPFF.

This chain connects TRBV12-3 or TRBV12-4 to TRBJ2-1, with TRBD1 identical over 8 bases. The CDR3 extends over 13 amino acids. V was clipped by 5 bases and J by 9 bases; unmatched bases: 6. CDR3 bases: TGTGCCAGCAGTCGTTCAGGGGGCAGTGAGCAGTTCTTC. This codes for CASSRSGGSEQFF.

The CDR3 is CASSYSKVEQYF. In DNA, the CDR3 is TGTGCCAGCAGTTACTCCAAGGTAGAGCAGTACTTC. This chain links TRBV6-5 with TRBJ2-7; D remains ambiguous. V lost 0 bases and J lost 7, with 7 bases in between. Germline CDR1 reads MNHEY; CDR2 reads SVGAGI. The CDR3 length is 12 residues.

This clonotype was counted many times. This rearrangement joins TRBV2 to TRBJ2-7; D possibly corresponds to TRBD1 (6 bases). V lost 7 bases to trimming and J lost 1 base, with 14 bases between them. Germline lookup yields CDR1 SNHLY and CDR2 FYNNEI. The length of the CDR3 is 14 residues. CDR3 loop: CASNGDTASYEQYF. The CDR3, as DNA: TGTGCCAGCAACGGGGACACAGCGTCCTACGAGCAGTACTTC.

Here the CDR3 reads CASSEMEQGDEKLFF. The CDR3 bases are TGTGCCAGCAGTGAAATGGAGCAGGGGGATGAAAAACTGTTTTTT. The genes are TRBV6-1 and TRBJ1-4, with 7 positions matching TRBD1. The CDR3 covers 15 residues. J lost 6 bases, V lost 2 bases, and 6 bases had no gene match. The germline V gene has CDR1 MNHNS and CDR2 SASEGT.

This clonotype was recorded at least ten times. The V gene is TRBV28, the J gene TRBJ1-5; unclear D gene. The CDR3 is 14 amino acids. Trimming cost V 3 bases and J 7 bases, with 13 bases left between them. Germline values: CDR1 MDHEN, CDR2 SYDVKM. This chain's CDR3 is CASSFGQFAQPQHF. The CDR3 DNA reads TGTGCCAGCAGTTTTGGTCAATTTGCCCAGCCCCAGCATTTT.

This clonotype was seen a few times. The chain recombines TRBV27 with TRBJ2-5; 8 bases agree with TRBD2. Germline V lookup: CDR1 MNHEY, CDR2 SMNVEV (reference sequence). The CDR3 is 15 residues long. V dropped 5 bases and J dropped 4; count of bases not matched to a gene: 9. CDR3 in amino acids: CASSPGGPWGETQYF. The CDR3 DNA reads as TGTGCCAGCAGTCCGGGAGGGCCCTGGGGAGAGACCCAGTACTTC.

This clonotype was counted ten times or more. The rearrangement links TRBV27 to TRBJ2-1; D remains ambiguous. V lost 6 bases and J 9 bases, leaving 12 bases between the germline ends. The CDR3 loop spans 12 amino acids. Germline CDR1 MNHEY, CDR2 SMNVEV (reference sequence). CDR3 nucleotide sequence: TGTGCCAGCAGCCGACGCACCGGTGAGCAGTTCTTC. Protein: CASSRRTGEQFF.

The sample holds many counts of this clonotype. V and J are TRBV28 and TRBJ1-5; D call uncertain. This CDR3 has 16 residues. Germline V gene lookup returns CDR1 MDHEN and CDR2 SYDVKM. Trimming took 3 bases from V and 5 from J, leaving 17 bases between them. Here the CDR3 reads CASSLPGRGGHQPQHF. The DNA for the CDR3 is TGTGCCAGCAGTTTGCCTGGAAGAGGAGGGCATCAGCCCCAGCATTTT.

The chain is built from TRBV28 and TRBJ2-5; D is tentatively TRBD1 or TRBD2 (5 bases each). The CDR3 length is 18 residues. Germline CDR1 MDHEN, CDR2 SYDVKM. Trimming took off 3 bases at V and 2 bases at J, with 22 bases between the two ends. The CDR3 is CASSLLKLDKEGQETQYF. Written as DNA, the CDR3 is TGTGCCAGCAGTTTGCTCAAACTAGACAAAGAGGGGCAAGAGACCCAGTACTTC.

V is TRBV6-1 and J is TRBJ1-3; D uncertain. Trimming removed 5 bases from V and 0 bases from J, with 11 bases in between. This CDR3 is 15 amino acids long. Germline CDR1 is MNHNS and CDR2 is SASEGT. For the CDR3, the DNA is TGTGCCAGCAGTCGAGACACCGTCTCTGGAAACACCATATATTTT. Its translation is CASSRDTVSGNTIYF.

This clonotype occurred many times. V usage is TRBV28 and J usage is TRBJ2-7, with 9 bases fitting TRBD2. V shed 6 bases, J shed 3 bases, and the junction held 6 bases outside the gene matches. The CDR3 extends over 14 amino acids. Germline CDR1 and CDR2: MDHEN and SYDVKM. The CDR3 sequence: CASSPSGNNYEQYF. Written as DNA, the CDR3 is TGTGCCAGCAGCCCTAGCGGGAATAACTACGAGCAGTACTTC. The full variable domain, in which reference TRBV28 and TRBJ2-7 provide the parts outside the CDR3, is DVKVTQSSRYLVKRTGEKVFLECVQDMDHENMFWYRQDPGLGLRLIYFSYDVKMKEKGDIPEGYSVSREKKERFSLILESASTNQTSMYLCASSPSGNNYEQYFGPGTRLTVT.

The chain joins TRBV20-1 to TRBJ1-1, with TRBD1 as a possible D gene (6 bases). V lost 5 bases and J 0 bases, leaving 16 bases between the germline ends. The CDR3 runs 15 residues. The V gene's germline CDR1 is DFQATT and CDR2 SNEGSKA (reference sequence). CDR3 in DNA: TGCAGTGCTGGATTGAGACAGGTCATGAACACTGAAGCTTTCTTT. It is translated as CSAGLRQVMNTEAFF.

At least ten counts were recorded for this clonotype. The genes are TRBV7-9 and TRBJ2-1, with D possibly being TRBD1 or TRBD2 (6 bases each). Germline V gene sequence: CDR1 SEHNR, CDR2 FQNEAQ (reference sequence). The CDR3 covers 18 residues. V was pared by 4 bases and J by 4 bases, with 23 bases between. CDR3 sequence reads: CASSSRGVPGANYNEQFF. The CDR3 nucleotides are TGTGCCAGCAGCTCTAGGGGGGTCCCGGGCGCGAATTACAATGAGCAGTTCTTC.

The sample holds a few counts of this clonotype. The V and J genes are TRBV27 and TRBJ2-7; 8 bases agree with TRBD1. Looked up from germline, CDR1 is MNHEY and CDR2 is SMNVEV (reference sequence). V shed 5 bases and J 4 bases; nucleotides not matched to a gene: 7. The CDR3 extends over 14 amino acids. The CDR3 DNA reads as TGTGCCAGCAGTAGCGGACAGGGCTGGTACGAGCAGTACTTC. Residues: CASSSGQGWYEQYF.

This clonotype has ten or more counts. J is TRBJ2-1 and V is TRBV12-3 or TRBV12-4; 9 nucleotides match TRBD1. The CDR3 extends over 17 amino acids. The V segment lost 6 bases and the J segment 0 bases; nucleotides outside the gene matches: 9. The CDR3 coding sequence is TGTGCCAGCAGCCGGGGGACAGGGCCGAGCTCCTACAATGAGCAGTTCTTC. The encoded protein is CASSRGTGPSSYNEQFF.

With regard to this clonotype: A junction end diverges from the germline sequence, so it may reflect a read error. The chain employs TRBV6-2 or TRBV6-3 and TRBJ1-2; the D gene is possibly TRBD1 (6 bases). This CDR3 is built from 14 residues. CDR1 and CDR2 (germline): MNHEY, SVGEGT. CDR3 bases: TGTGCCAGCAGTGACGGGGGGCTGCGCTATGGCTACATCTTC. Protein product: CASSDGGLRYGYIF.

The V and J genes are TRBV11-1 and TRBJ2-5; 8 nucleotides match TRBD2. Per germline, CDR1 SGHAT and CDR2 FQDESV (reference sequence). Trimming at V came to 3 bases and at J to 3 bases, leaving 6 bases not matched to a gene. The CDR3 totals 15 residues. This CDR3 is CASSLGRLAKETQYF. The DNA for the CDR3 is TGTGCCAGCAGCTTGGGAAGACTAGCGAAAGAGACCCAGTACTTC. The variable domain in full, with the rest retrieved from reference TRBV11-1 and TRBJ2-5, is EAEVAQSPRYKITEKSQAVAFWCDPISGHATLYWYRQILGQGPELLVQFQDESVVDDSQLPKDRFSAERLKGVDSTLKIQPAELGDSAMYLCASSLGRLAKETQYFGPGTRLLVL.

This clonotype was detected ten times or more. This CDR3 reads CASITGDSQGVDEQFF. The CDR3 nucleotides are TGTGCCAGCATCACAGGCGACAGCCAAGGAGTCGATGAGCAGTTCTTC. V gene TRBV2 combines with J gene TRBJ2-1, with a weak D call TRBD1 (5 bases). This CDR3 has 16 amino acids. From germline, CDR1 is SNHLY and CDR2 FYNNEI. The V and J ends lost 7 bases and 8 bases respectively, with 24 bases between them.

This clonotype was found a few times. For the CDR3, the DNA is TGCAGCGTTGAACTAGCAGGCGGGGAGCTGTTTTTT. This codes for CSVELAGGELFF. The rearrangement joins TRBV29-1 to TRBJ2-2; D might be TRBD2 (5 bases). This CDR3 is built from 12 residues. Germline V gene data show CDR1 as SQVTM and CDR2 as ANQGSEA. V was cut by 2 bases and J by 7 bases, with 8 bases left in between.

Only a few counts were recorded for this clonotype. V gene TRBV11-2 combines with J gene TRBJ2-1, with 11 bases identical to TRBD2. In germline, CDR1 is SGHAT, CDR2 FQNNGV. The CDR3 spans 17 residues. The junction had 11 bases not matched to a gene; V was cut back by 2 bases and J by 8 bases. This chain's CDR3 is CASSLFLAGGPGDEQFF. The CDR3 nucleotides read TGTGCCAGCAGCTTATTTTTAGCGGGAGGGCCCGGGGATGAGCAGTTCTTC.

This CDR3 reads CASSSSTGGLYGYTF. The DNA of the CDR3 is TGTGCCAGCAGCTCCTCAACAGGGGGCCTCTATGGCTACACCTTC. The rearrangement joins TRBV7-9 to TRBJ1-2; TRBD1 matches at 9 bases. CDR3 length: 15 residues. Germline V CDR1 and CDR2: SEHNR, FQNEAQ (reference sequence). After removal of 4 bases from V and 4 bases from J, the junction contained 7 bases not matched to a gene.

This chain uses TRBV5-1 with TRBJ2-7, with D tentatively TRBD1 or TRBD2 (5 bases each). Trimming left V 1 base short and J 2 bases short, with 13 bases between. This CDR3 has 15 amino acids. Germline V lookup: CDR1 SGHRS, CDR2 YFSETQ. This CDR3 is CASSLLGTSPYEQYF. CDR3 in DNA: TGCGCCAGCAGCTTGTTAGGGACCTCCCCCTACGAGCAGTACTTC.

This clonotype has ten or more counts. The CDR3 protein is CASRRGGAPTDTQYF. The CDR3, as DNA: TGTGCCAGCAGACGGGGCGGGGCACCCACAGATACGCAGTATTTT. The J gene is TRBJ2-3, the V gene TRBV27; maybe TRBD2 (6 bases). The germline V gene encodes CDR1 MNHEY and CDR2 SMNVEV (reference sequence). Trimming took 6 bases from V and 2 from J, leaving 15 bases between them. CDR3 length: 15 residues.